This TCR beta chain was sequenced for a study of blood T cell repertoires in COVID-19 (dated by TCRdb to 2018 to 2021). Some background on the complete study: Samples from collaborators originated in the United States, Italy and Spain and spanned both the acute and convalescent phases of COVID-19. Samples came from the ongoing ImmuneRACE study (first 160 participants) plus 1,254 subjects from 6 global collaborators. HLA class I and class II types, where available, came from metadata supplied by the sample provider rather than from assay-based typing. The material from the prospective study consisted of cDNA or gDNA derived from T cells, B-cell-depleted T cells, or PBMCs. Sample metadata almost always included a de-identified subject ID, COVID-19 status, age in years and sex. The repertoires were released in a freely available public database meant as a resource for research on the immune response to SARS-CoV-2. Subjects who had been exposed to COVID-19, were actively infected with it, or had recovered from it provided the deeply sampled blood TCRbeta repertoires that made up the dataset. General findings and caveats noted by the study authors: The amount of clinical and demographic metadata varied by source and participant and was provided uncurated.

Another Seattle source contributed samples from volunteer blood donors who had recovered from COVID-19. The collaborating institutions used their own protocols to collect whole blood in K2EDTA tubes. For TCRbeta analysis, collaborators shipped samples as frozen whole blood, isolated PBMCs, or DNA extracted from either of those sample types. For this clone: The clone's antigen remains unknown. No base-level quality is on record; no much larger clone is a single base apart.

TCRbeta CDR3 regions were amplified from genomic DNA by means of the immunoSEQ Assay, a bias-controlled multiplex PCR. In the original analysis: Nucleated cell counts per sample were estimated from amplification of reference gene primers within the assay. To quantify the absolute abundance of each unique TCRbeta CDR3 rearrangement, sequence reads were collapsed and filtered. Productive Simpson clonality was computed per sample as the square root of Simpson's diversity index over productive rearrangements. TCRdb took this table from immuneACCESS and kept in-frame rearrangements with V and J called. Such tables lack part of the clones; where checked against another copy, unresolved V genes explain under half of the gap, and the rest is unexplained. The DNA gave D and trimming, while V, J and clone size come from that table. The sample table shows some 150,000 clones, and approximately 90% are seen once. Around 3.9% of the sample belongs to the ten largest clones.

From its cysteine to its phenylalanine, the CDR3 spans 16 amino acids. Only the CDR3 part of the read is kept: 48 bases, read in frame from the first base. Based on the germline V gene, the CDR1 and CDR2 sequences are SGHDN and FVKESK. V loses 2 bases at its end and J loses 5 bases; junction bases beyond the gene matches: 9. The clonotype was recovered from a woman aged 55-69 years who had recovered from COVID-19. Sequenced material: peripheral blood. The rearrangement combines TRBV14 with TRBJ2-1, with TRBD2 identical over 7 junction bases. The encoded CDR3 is CASSQRLAASDNEQFF. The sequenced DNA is TGTGCCAGCAGCCAACGACTAGCAGCGTCGGACAATGAGCAGTTCTTC.